These T cell receptor beta chains were read from a single sample in a study of T cell responses to AZD1222 COVID-19 vaccine. Data came from immunoSEQ multiplex PCR; TCRdb stores just in-frame clones and leaves some out. The table records 96,000 or so clones, roughly 90% of them present only once. Sample: peripheral blood, taken on day 0 of AZD1222 vaccination. Receptor source: an adult in good health. CDR3s include the opening cysteine and the closing phenylalanine or tryptophan. D genes are given only for firm matches. The size entry is marked missing in some rows and otherwise reads once, few, many or a size class.

J	V	D	size	CDR3	DNA
TRBJ2-7	TRBV5-4	TRBD1	.	CASSRTGGNEQYF	TGTGCCAGCAGCCGGACAGGGGGCAACGAGCAGTACTTC
TRBJ2-7	TRBV23-1	TRBD1	.	CASSHPDRVRVISYEQYF	TGCGCCAGCAGTCACCCAGACAGGGTTCGCGTGATATCCTACGAGCAGTACTTC
TRBJ1-2	TRBV7-3	.	.	CASSPGRGGYGYTF	TGTGCCAGCAGCCCCGGACGGGGGGGCTATGGCTACACCTTC
TRBJ1-3	TRBV3-1/TRBV3-2	.	.	CASSLDRNTIYF	TGTGCCAGCAGCCTAGACAGAAACACCATATATTTT
TRBJ2-7	TRBV7-8	.	.	CASSRESKGNEQYF	TGTGCCAGCAGCCGAGAATCGAAGGGGAACGAGCAGTACTTC
TRBJ1-1	TRBV9	.	.	CASSVVSGDYMNTEAFF	TGTGCCAGCAGCGTAGTATCAGGGGACTACATGAACACTGAAGCTTTCTTT
TRBJ1-4	TRBV7-9	.	.	CASSRRALTNEKLFF	TGTGCCAGCAGTCGTCGGGCCTTAACTAATGAAAAACTGTTTTTT
TRBJ2-1	TRBV5-1	.	once	CASSLTGYNEQFF	TGCGCCAGCAGCTTGACTGGCTACAATGAGCAGTTCTTC
TRBJ2-2	TRBV28	TRBD2	.	CASRRGLVRTGELFF	TGTGCCAGCAGGCGCGGACTAGTGAGGACCGGGGAGCTGTTTTTT
TRBJ2-5	TRBV7-9	.	.	CASSRQETQYF	TGTGCCAGCAGCCGCCAAGAGACCCAGTACTTC
TRBJ1-3	TRBV18	TRBD1	.	CASSPETGKSSGNTIYF	TGTGCCAGCTCACCCGAGACAGGGAAGAGTTCTGGAAACACCATATATTTT
TRBJ2-2	TRBV7-9	TRBD2	.	CASSLTSMHGELFF	TGTGCCAGCAGCCTGACTAGCATGCACGGGGAGCTGTTTTTT
TRBJ2-3	TRBV27	TRBD1	.	CASGPRTGGAGSDTQYF	TGTGCCAGCGGACCCCGAACAGGGGGCGCAGGGTCAGATACGCAGTATTTT
TRBJ2-3	TRBV28	TRBD1	.	CASSKGGPGTTDTQYF	TGTGCCAGCAGCAAAGGGGGCCCGGGAACCACAGATACGCAGTATTTT
TRBJ2-3	TRBV5-5	.	once	CASSLGALADTQYF	TGTGCCAGCAGCTTGGGGGCCCTGGCAGATACGCAGTATTTT
TRBJ2-4	TRBV4-3	TRBD2	.	CASSQARAGGTLAKNIQYF	TGCGCCAGCAGCCAAGCAAGAGCGGGAGGGACCTTAGCCAAAAACATTCAGTACTTC
TRBJ2-7	TRBV7-9	TRBD1	.	CASSSVTGEEQYF	TGTGCCAGCAGCTCCGTTACAGGGGAAGAGCAGTACTTC
TRBJ1-1	TRBV28	TRBD1	.	CASSLWQTGQAEAFF	TGTGCCAGCAGTTTATGGCAGACAGGGCAGGCTGAAGCTTTCTTT
TRBJ2-1	TRBV9	TRBD1	.	CASSVGGTGVNEQFF	TGTGCCAGCAGCGTAGGGGGGACAGGGGTGAATGAGCAGTTCTTC
TRBJ2-1	TRBV4-2	.	.	CASSQVVGAPHNEQFF	TGTGCCAGCAGCCAAGTGGTGGGAGCCCCCCACAATGAGCAGTTCTTC
TRBJ1-5	TRBV3-1/TRBV3-2	.	.	CASSQECLHDQPQHF	TGTGCCAGCAGCCAAGAGTGTCTTCATGATCAGCCCCAGCATTTT
TRBJ2-3	TRBV19	TRBD1	.	CASSTGTGYPDTQYF	TGTGCCAGTAGCACCGGGACAGGGTACCCAGATACGCAGTATTTT
TRBJ1-2	TRBV3-1/TRBV3-2	.	.	CASSQDIRARVSGYTF	TGTGCCAGCAGCCAAGATATCAGGGCTCGAGTCTCTGGCTACACCTTC
TRBJ2-2	TRBV6-6	.	once	CVVLAVSNTGELFF	TGTGTCGTTTTGGCAGTCTCGAACACCGGGGAGCTGTTTTTT
TRBJ2-1	TRBV5-1	TRBD2	.	CASSAGGYWDEQFF	TGCGCCAGCTCCGCGGGGGGGTATTGGGATGAGCAGTTCTTC
TRBJ2-7	TRBV11-2	.	once	CASDTAGIFSYEQYF	TGTGCCAGCGATACGGCAGGGATTTTCTCCTACGAGCAGTACTTC
TRBJ2-1	TRBV25-1	TRBD2	.	CASSEAGGVVYNEQFF	TGTGCCAGCAGTGAGGCGGGAGGGGTGGTATACAATGAGCAGTTCTTC
TRBJ2-7	TRBV28	.	once	CASTWTAAYEQYF	TGTGCCAGCACCTGGACAGCGGCCTACGAGCAGTACTTC
TRBJ2-7	TRBV6-2/TRBV6-3	TRBD1	.	CASSLDGTVYYEQYF	TGTGCCAGCAGTCTAGACGGGACAGTTTACTACGAGCAGTACTTC
TRBJ2-1	TRBV5-1	.	.	CASSTRMDNEQFF	TGCGCCAGCAGCACAAGAATGGACAATGAGCAGTTCTTC
TRBJ2-2	TRBV4-2	TRBD2	.	CASSHSGEGAGELFF	TGTGCCAGCAGCCATTCCGGGGAGGGCGCCGGGGAGCTGTTTTTT
TRBJ2-4	TRBV5-6	.	once	CASSSTGIKGKNIQYF	TGTGCCAGCAGCTCGACAGGCATCAAGGGCAAAAACATTCAGTACTTC
TRBJ1-2	TRBV2	TRBD1	.	CASSLDFGTEYGYTF	TGTGCCAGCAGTTTAGATTTTGGGACAGAATATGGCTACACCTTC
TRBJ1-3	TRBV24-1	.	.	CATGYGNTIYF	TGTGCCACCGGTTATGGAAACACCATATATTTT
TRBJ2-3	TRBV28	TRBD2	.	CASSSMASGGSTDTQYF	TGTGCCAGCAGTTCTATGGCTAGCGGGGGGAGCACAGATACGCAGTATTTT
TRBJ1-4	TRBV9	TRBD1	.	CASSVWTGINEKLFF	TGTGCCAGCAGCGTTTGGACAGGAATAAATGAAAAACTGTTTTTT
TRBJ2-3	TRBV9	TRBD2	.	CASSEGGGRPYTDTQYF	TGTGCCAGCAGCGAGGGGGGCGGGAGGCCCTACACAGATACGCAGTATTTT
TRBJ1-1	TRBV28	.	.	CASRSGEGDVNTEAFF	TGTGCCAGCAGGTCTGGGGAGGGGGATGTGAACACTGAAGCTTTCTTT
TRBJ2-1	TRBV5-1	TRBD2	.	CASSRLAGVGDEQFF	TGCGCCAGCAGCCGACTAGCGGGAGTCGGCGATGAGCAGTTCTTC
TRBJ1-1	TRBV2	.	once	CASSPQVRTEAFF	TGTGCCAGCAGCCCACAGGTACGGACTGAAGCTTTCTTT
TRBJ2-3	TRBV15	TRBD2	.	CATAGVAGGSDTQYF	TGTGCCACTGCGGGGGTAGCGGGAGGTTCAGATACGCAGTATTTT
TRBJ2-7	TRBV5-1	TRBD2	once	CASSLALASSYEQYF	TGCGCCAGCAGCTTGGCACTAGCGAGCTCCTACGAGCAGTACTTC
TRBJ1-3	TRBV10-3	.	.	CAISEHNSGNTIYF	TGTGCCATCAGTGAACACAACTCTGGAAACACCATATATTTT
TRBJ1-1	TRBV30	.	.	CAWSRPVNTEAFF	TGTGCCTGGAGTAGGCCGGTAAACACTGAAGCTTTCTTT
TRBJ1-2	TRBV7-2	.	.	CASSQRPGIDGYTF	TGTGCCAGCAGCCAAAGGCCAGGAATCGATGGCTACACCTTC
TRBJ1-5	TRBV7-3	.	.	CASSLTGAQDQPQHF	TGTGCCAGCAGCTTAACAGGGGCGCAGGATCAGCCCCAGCATTTT
TRBJ1-2	TRBV3-1/TRBV3-2	TRBD1	.	CASSQASPDRNYGYTF	TGTGCCAGCAGCCAAGCTTCCCCGGACAGGAACTATGGCTACACCTTC
TRBJ1-3	TRBV6-2/TRBV6-3	TRBD1	once	CASSAGQGNTIYF	TGTGCCAGCAGCGCGGGACAGGGAAACACCATATATTTT